Shown below are 21 T cell receptor beta chains from a single sample sequenced in a study of beta chain features in type 1 diabetes (dated by TCRdb to 2016 to 2018). Library construction relied on the immunoSEQ multiplex PCR assay. The entire isolated RNA was reverse transcribed using the High Capacity cDNA Reverse Transcription Kit, and thus expressed TCRB transcripts were sequenced. In TCRdb, the immuneACCESS table is reduced to in-frame sequences with V and J assigned. These tables do not hold every clone; where another copy was compared, an unresolved V gene accounts for under half, and the others remain unexplained. Within this sample are more than 150,000 clones, with about an eighth of them counted one time only. 0.62% of the sample rests with the top ten. Sequencing was carried out using central memory CD4+ T cells from blood. These receptors were collected from a young woman in good health.

This clone was seen a handful of times. The chain joins TRBV11-2 to TRBJ2-2, with 9 bases identical to TRBD1. The V segment lost 5 bases and the J segment 6 bases; nucleotides outside the gene matches: 7. This CDR3 has 15 amino acids. Germline assignment: CDR1 SGHAT and CDR2 FQNNGV. The CDR3 sequence: CASSLGTGRAGELFF. The CDR3 coding sequence is TGTGCCAGCAGCCTAGGGACAGGGAGGGCCGGGGAGCTGTTTTTT. Full variable domain (rest looked up from reference TRBV11-2 and TRBJ2-2): EAGVAQSPRYKIIEKRQSVAFWCNPISGHATLYWYQQILGQGPKLLIQFQNNGVVDDSQLPKDRFSAERLKGVDSTLKIQPAKLEDSAVYLCASSLGTGRAGELFFGEGSRLTVL.

The chain carries TRBV28 and TRBJ2-1; no definite D call. CDR3 length: 11 residues. CDR1 and CDR2 (germline): MDHEN, SYDVKM. V was pared by 6 bases and J by 4 bases, with 4 bases between. DNA for the CDR3: TGTGCCAGCAGCCCTTACAATGAGCAGTTCTTC. Encoded protein: CASSPYNEQFF.

This clone was seen only a few times. This chain uses TRBV28 with TRBJ2-6; TRBD2 might be the D (6 bases). Trimming removed 5 bases at V and 3 bases at J, with 11 bases between. Germline CDR1 and CDR2: MDHEN and SYDVKM. CDR3 length: 15 residues. Here the CDR3 reads CASSPLGSGANVLTF. The CDR3 region has the DNA TGTGCCAGCAGTCCCCTCGGGAGTGGGGCCAACGTCCTGACTTTC.

This clone was seen only a few times. The chain carries TRBV28 and TRBJ2-5; 8 positions agree with TRBD1. With 4 bases clipped from V and 5 bases from J, the junction kept 6 bases outside the gene matches. Germline loops: CDR1 MDHEN, CDR2 SYDVKM. CDR3 length: 14 residues. CDR3 in amino acids: CASSSIYRGETQYF. The CDR3 coding sequence is TGTGCCAGCAGTTCAATATACAGGGGGGAGACCCAGTACTTC.

This clone was seen more than once but under ten times. The V call is TRBV28, the J call TRBJ2-5; D is possibly TRBD1 (5 bases). Germline CDR1 MDHEN, CDR2 SYDVKM. Trimming pared 8 bases from V and 5 bases from J, leaving 27 bases between. This CDR3 is 17 amino acids long. DNA of the CDR3: TGTGCCAGCCATCCCTCCACTCGTAAGGGGCGCAGGGAGACCCAGTACTTC. Translated: CASHPSTRKGRRETQYF.

The rearrangement links TRBV7-9 to TRBJ1-4; D gene unclear. The V end lost 1 base, the J end lost 3 bases, and 9 bases lay between the germline ends. The CDR3 is 15 amino acids. In germline, CDR1 is SEHNR, CDR2 FQNEAQ (reference sequence). Written as DNA, the CDR3 is TGTGCCAGCAGCTTAGGCTCCGGGGCTAATGAAAAACTGTTTTTT. It translates to CASSLGSGANEKLFF.

The rearrangement links TRBV4-3 to TRBJ1-1; D call uncertain. The V end was cut by 0 bases, the J end by 0 bases, with 14 bases between. The CDR3 totals 17 residues. Germline-derived CDR1 and CDR2 are LGHNA and YSLEER. The CDR3 coding sequence is TGCGCCAGCAGCCAAGATGGGCAGCTAAGCATGAACACTGAAGCTTTCTTT. It yields the protein CASSQDGQLSMNTEAFF.

Only a few counts were recorded for this clone. The chain combines TRBV28 with TRBJ2-1; 14 bases align to TRBD2. The J segment lost 8 bases and the V segment lost 4 bases, leaving 7 bases of the junction unmatched. CDR1 is MDHEN, CDR2 SYDVKM, per germline. The CDR3 is made up of 16 amino acids. DNA of the CDR3: TGTGCCAGCAGTTCCTCGACTAGCGGGAGGGGTCATGAGCAGTTCTTC. As protein: CASSSSTSGRGHEQFF.

This clone has a handful of counts. V gene TRBV30 combines with J gene TRBJ1-2; TRBD1 matches at 8 bases. There are 14 residues in the CDR3. CDR1 and CDR2 from the germline V gene are GTSNPN and SVGIG (reference sequence). With V trimmed by 2 bases and J by 3 bases, 5 bases remained unmatched. In nucleotides, the CDR3 is TGTGCCTGGAGTATAAACAGGGGGGACTATGGCTACACCTTC. This sequence encodes CAWSINRGDYGYTF.

This clone was detected a few times. V is TRBV4-2 and J is TRBJ2-7, with 10 bases that match TRBD1. CDR3 size: 13 residues. CDR1 is LGHNA, CDR2 YNFKEQ, per germline. After removal of 4 bases from V and 5 bases from J, the junction contained 2 bases not matched to a gene. The CDR3 here is CASSRGTGDEQYF. Written as DNA, the CDR3 is TGTGCCAGCAGCCGTGGGACAGGGGACGAGCAGTACTTC.

V and J are TRBV5-1 and TRBJ1-5, with 10 bases matching TRBD1. Germline-derived CDR1 and CDR2 are SGHRS and YFSETQ. The trim removed 5 bases at V and 5 bases at J, leaving 10 bases unmatched. The CDR3 is made up of 16 amino acids. The CDR3 coding sequence is TGCGCCAGCAGGGGGGGGACAGGGGATCTTCATCAGCCCCAGCATTTT. Its protein product is CASRGGTGDLHQPQHF.

This clone has just a few counts. J is TRBJ1-2 and V is TRBV7-2, with no clear D. Trimming removed 1 base from V and 4 bases from J, with 16 bases in between. The CDR3 is made up of 16 amino acids. Germline CDR1 SGHTA, CDR2 FQGNSA. CDR3 DNA: TGTGCCAGCAGCTTAGATTTAACAGCTGCCTTCTATGGCTACACCTTC. Translating gives CASSLDLTAAFYGYTF. Supplemented by reference TRBV7-2 and TRBJ1-2, the full variable domain reads GAGVSQSPSNKVTEKGKDVELRCDPISGHTALYWYRQSLGQGLEFLIYFQGNSAPDKSGLPSDRFSAERTGGSVSTLTIQRTQQEDSAVYLCASSLDLTAAFYGYTFGSGTRLTVV.

This clone was seen a few times. V is TRBV11-2 and J is TRBJ2-7; D remains ambiguous. V was pared by 1 base and J by 1 base, with 5 bases between. The CDR3 sequence is 13 residues long. The germline V gene encodes CDR1 SGHAT and CDR2 FQNNGV. The CDR3 nucleotides read TGTGCCAGCAGCTTAGTTAGATCCTACGAGCAGTACTTC. It codes for CASSLVRSYEQYF.

The table lists this clone with a few counts. V is TRBV7-9 and J is TRBJ2-7; 8 bases map to TRBD1. From germline, CDR1 is SEHNR and CDR2 FQNEAQ (reference sequence). V trimming: 4 bases; J trimming: 1 base; junction bases outside the gene matches: 15. CDR3 length: 18 amino acids. The CDR3 spells CASSSRDRKITLSYEQYF. DNA for the CDR3: TGTGCCAGCAGCTCCCGGGACAGGAAAATTACCCTATCCTACGAGCAGTACTTC.

V and J are TRBV7-2 and TRBJ2-1; D gene unclear. CDR3 length: 14 amino acids. The germline gives CDR1 SGHTA, CDR2 FQGNSA. Trimming stripped 8 bases from V and 0 bases from J, with 11 bases between. The CDR3: CASEVSSSYNEQFF. In nucleotides, the CDR3 is TGTGCCAGCGAAGTCTCCAGCTCCTACAATGAGCAGTTCTTC.

This clone was detected a few times. The chain carries TRBV6-1 and TRBJ2-7; 10 bases align to TRBD2. V was clipped by 0 bases and J by 4 bases; unmatched bases: 3. The CDR3 contains 15 residues. Per germline, CDR1 MNHNS and CDR2 SASEGT. CDR3 DNA sequence: TGTGCCAGCAGTGAAGCCACTAGCGGGAAGTACGAGCAGTACTTC. Its protein product is CASSEATSGKYEQYF.

This clone was detected many times. DNA of the CDR3: TGTGCCTGGATTGACAGTCAGGCCCCTTCTTTGCAGTATTTT. Translated, it gives CAWIDSQAPSLQYF. V gene TRBV30 combines with J gene TRBJ2-3; D is possibly TRBD1 (5 bases). CDR1 is GTSNPN, CDR2 SVGIG, per germline (reference sequence). Trimming left V 4 bases short and J 11 bases short, with 22 bases between. The CDR3 has 14 amino acids.

J is TRBJ1-5 and V is TRBV27, with TRBD1 matching over 9 bases. Trimming took 6 bases from V and 5 from J; bases not matched to a gene: 5. Per germline, CDR1 MNHEY and CDR2 SMNVEV (reference sequence). The CDR3 extends over 14 amino acids. CDR3 in DNA: TGTGCCAGCAGCATACGACAGGGGGATCAGCCCCAGCATTTT. Its protein is CASSIRQGDQPQHF.

The sample holds a few counts of this clone. The rearrangement joins TRBV30 to TRBJ2-4; 7 positions match TRBD2. CDR3 length equals 18 residues. Germline loops: CDR1 GTSNPN, CDR2 SVGIG (reference sequence). The V and J ends lost 7 bases and 2 bases, in that order; junction bases with no gene match: 20. CDR3 sequence reads: CALRYSGSASRPKNIQYF. CDR3 nucleotide sequence: TGTGCCTTACGATATAGCGGGTCGGCCTCACGACCCAAAAACATTCAGTACTTC.

This clone was detected a few times. V is TRBV7-9 and J is TRBJ2-1; the D is unclear. CDR3 length: 15 residues. The germline V and J ends were trimmed by 0 bases and 4 bases, with 10 bases remaining between them. CDR1 and CDR2 from the germline V gene are SEHNR and FQNEAQ (reference sequence). CDR3 bases: TGTGCCAGCAGCTTAGCCCTGGCTCATTACAATGAGCAGTTCTTC. Translated: CASSLALAHYNEQFF.

V gene TRBV5-1 combines with J gene TRBJ1-2; possibly TRBD1 for D (6 bases). This CDR3 is 13 amino acids long. Germline V gives CDR1 SGHRS, CDR2 YFSETQ. The V end lost 2 bases, the J end lost 8 bases, and 13 bases lay between the germline ends. In DNA, the CDR3 is TGCGCCAGCAGCTTTAATCAGGGGAGAGGCTACACCTTC. Amino acid sequence: CASSFNQGRGYTF.